This T cell receptor beta chain was sequenced during a study of Ad26.COV2.S vaccination and SARS-CoV-2 variants. Turning to the study itself: Ad26.COV2.S arm of COV1001 included the donor.

Findings of the study overall: Responses of spike-specific T cells (both CD8+ and CD4+) reportedly showed substantial breadth after vaccination.

Some clones are missing from TCRdb's copy, which holds only in-frame ones; the method was immunoSEQ multiplex PCR. Of a few hundred thousand clones in the sample, around 90% are singletons; the top ten hold 3.4%. The treatment: 19 received Ad26.COV2.S at low or high dose, single or two shots; about 5 received placebo; per-sample allocation not given. The samples were gathered on day 63 after the first injection of vaccine or placebo. The vaccine delivered Wuhan-strain SARS-CoV-2 spike through an Ad26 vector. To note about this clone: What it binds is unknown.

The CDR3 has 13 residues. J was trimmed by 14 bases and V by 4 bases; bases with no gene match: 9. In germline, CDR1 is SGHNT, CDR2 YYREEE (reference sequence). Here the sequenced sample was peripheral blood, taken in a trial of Ad26.COV2.S vaccine versus placebo. V gene TRBV5-4 combines with J gene TRBJ2-1; TRBD1 matches at 10 bases. The sequence was collected from a person between 18 and 59 years old who received the Ad26.COV2.S COVID-19 vaccine or a placebo. The CDR3 sequence: CASSPGTGDGKFF. As DNA, the CDR3 is TGTGCCAGCAGCCCCGGGACAGGGGATGGCAAGTTCTTC.